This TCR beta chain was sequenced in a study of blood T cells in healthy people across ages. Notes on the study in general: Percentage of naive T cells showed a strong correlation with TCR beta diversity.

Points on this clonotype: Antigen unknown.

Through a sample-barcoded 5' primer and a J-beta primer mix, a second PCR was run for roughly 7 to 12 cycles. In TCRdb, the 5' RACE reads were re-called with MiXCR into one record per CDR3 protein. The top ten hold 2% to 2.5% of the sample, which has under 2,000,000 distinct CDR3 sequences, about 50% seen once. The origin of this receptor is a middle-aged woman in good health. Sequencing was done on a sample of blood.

CDR3 nucleotides: TGTGCCAGCAGTACGAAAGGACAGGGTAACAATCAGCCCCAGCATTTT. Its translation is CASSTKGQGNNQPQHF. The rearrangement links TRBV27 to TRBJ1-5; TRBD1 matches 8 bases. The length of the CDR3 is 16 residues. The J segment lost 3 bases and the V segment lost 5 bases, leaving 9 bases of the junction unmatched. CDR1 and CDR2 from the germline V gene are MNHEY and SMNVEV (reference sequence).